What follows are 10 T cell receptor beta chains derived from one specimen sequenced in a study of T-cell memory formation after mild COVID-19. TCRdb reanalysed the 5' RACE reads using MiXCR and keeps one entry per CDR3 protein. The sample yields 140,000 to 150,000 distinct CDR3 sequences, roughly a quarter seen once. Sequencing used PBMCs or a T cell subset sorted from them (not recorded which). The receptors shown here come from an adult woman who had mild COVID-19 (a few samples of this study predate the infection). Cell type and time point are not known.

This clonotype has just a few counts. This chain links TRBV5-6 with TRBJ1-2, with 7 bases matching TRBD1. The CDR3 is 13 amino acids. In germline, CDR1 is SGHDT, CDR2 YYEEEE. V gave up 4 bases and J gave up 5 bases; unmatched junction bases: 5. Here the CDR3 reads CASSLGGEYGYTF. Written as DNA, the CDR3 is TGTGCCAGCAGCCTAGGGGGCGAGTATGGCTACACCTTC.

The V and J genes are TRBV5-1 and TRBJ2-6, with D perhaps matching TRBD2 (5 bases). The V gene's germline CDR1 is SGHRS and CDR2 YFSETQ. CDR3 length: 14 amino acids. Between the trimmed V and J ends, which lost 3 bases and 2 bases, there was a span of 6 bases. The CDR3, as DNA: TGCGCCAGCAGCTCGGGGACTGGGGCCAACGTCCTGACTTTC. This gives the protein CASSSGTGANVLTF.

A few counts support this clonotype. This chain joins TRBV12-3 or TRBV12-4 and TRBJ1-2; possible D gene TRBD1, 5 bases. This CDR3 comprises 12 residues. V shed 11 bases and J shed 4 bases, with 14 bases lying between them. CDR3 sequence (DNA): TGTGCCTCCCAGGGAGGGGTCTATGGCTACACCTTC. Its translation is CASQGGVYGYTF.

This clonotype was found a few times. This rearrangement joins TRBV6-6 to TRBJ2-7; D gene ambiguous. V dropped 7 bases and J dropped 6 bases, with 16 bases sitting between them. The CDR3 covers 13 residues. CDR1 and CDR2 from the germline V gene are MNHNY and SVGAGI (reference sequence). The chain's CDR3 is CASTRTDYSEQYF. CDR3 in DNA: TGTGCCAGCACCCGGACGGATTACTCCGAGCAGTACTTC.

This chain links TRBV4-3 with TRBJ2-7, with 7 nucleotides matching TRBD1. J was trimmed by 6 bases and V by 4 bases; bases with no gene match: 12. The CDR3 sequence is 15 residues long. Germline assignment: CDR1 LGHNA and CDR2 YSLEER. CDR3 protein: CASSRMRGQEGEQYF. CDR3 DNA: TGCGCCAGCAGCCGTATGAGGGGGCAGGAAGGCGAGCAGTACTTC.

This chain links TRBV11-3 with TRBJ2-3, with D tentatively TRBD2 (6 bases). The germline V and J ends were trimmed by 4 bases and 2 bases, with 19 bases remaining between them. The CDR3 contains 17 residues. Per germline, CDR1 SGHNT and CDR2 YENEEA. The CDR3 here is CASSSSFREQNTDTQYF. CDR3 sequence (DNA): TGTGCCAGCAGCTCAAGCTTTCGGGAGCAGAACACAGATACGCAGTATTTT.

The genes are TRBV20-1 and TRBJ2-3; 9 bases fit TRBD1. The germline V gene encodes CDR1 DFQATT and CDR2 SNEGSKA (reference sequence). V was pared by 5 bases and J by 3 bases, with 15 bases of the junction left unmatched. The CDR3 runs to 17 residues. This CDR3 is CSAATGRGQGQTDTQYF. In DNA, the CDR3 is TGCAGTGCTGCGACGGGGAGGGGACAGGGTCAAACAGATACGCAGTATTTT.

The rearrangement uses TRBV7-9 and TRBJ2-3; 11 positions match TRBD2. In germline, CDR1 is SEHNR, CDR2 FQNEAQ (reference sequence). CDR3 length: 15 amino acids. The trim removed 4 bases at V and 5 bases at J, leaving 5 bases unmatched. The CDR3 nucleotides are TGTGCCAGCAGCTCCCGACTAGCGGGGATAGATACGCAGTATTTT. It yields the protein CASSSRLAGIDTQYF.

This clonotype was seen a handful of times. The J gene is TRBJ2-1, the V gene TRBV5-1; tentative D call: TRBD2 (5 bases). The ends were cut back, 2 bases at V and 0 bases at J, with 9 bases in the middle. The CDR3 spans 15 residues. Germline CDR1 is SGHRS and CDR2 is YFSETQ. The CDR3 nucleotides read TGCGCCAGCAGCTTACTAGGGTACTCCTACAATGAGCAGTTCTTC. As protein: CASSLLGYSYNEQFF.

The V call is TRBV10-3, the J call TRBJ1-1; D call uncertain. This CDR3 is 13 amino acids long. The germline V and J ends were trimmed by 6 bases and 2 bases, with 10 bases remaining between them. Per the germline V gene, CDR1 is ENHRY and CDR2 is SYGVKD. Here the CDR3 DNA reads TGTGCCATCAGGCTCGACAAAAACACTGAAGCTTTCTTT. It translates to CAIRLDKNTEAFF.